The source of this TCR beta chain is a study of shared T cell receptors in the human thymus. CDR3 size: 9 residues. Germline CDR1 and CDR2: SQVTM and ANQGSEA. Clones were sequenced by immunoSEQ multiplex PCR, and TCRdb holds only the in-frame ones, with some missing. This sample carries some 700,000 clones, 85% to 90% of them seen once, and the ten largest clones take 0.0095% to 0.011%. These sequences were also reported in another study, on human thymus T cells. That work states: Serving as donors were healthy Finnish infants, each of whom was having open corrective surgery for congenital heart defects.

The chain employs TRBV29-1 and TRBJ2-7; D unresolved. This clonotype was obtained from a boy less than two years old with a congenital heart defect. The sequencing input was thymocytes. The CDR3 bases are TGCCACTCTAACCACGAGCAGTACTTC. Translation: CHSNHEQYF.